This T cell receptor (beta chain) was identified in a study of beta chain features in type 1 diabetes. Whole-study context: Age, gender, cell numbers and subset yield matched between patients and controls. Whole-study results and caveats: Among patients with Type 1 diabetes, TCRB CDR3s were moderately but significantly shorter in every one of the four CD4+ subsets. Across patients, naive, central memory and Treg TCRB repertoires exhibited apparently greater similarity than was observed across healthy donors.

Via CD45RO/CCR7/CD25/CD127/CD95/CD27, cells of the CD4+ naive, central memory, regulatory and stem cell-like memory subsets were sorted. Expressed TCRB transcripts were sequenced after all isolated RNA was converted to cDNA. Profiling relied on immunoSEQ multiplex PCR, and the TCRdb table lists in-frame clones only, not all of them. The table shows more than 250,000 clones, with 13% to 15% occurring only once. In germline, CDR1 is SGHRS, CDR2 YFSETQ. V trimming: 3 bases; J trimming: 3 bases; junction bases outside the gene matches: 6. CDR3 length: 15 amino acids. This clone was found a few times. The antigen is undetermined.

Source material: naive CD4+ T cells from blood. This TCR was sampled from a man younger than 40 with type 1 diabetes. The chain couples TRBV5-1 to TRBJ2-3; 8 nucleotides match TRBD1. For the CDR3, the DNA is TGCGCCAGCAGCTGGGCGGACAGGGAGACAGATACGCAGTATTTT. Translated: CASSWADRETDTQYF.